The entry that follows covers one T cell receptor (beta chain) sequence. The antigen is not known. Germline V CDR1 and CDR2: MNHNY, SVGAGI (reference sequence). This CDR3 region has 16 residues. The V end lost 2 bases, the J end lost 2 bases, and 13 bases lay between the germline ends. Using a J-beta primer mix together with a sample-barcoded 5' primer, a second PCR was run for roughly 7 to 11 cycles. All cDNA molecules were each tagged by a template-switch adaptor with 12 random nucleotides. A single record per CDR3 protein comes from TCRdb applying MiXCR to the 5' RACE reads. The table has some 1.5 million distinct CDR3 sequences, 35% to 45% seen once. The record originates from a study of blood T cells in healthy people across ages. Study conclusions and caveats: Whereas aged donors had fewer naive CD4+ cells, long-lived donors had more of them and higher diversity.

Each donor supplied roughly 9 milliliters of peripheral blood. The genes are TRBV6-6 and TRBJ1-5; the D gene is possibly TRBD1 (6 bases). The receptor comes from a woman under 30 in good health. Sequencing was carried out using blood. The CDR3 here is CASSYGGQVGNQPQHF. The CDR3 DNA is TGTGCCAGCAGTTACGGGGGGCAGGTTGGCAATCAGCCCCAGCATTTT.